This paragraph covers one TCR beta chain sequence. Sequencing used immunoSEQ multiplex PCR; TCRdb keeps in-frame clones, though not all of them. The table includes under 250,000 clones, roughly 92% detected once. This sample is drawn from a study of blood T cell repertoires in COVID-19. Study context: Sites across the United States, Italy and Spain contributed samples from acute and convalescent COVID-19.

CDR3 length: 15 amino acids. CDR1 WNHNN and CDR2 SYGVQD come from the germline V gene (reference sequence). V lost 6 bases to trimming and J lost 0 bases; unmatched junction nucleotides: 3. Input material: peripheral blood. This clonotype originated in a man aged 60 to 69 with COVID-19, enrolled during active disease. The chain links TRBV10-1 to TRBJ1-1; 11 bases line up with TRBD1. CDR3 nucleotide sequence: TGCGCCAGCAGGGCGGGACAGGGGGTGAACACTGAAGCTTTCTTT. Amino acid sequence: CASRAGQGVNTEAFF.